This T cell receptor beta chain was retrieved from a study of tumor-infiltrating lymphocytes in localized non-small cell lung cancer. Across the study: The cohort mixed smokers and never-smokers, several histologies, and some post-neoadjuvant-chemotherapy samples. Study-wide results and limits: Tumor T-cell fraction was not associated with recurrence-free survival. Compared with uninvolved lung, tumors showed higher T cell infiltration by TCRbeta sequencing.

As concerns this clone: Its cognate antigen is unknown.

Profiling relied on immunoSEQ multiplex PCR, and the TCRdb table lists in-frame clones only, not all of them. Altogether 15,000 to 20,000 clones are present, roughly two thirds being singletons, with the ten largest covering roughly 4.5%. This CDR3 is 13 amino acids long. Germline assignment: CDR1 SEHNR and CDR2 FQNEAQ (reference sequence). V lost 6 bases to trimming and J lost 8 bases, with 14 bases between them. Sequenced input: lung tumor tissue. The TCR sequence derives from a human donor with non-small cell lung cancer. The V gene is TRBV7-9, the J gene TRBJ2-1; TRBD2 is a possible D gene (6 bases). The CDR3: CASRPPWGDEQFF. The CDR3 coding sequence is TGTGCCAGCAGGCCCCCTTGGGGGGATGAGCAGTTCTTC.